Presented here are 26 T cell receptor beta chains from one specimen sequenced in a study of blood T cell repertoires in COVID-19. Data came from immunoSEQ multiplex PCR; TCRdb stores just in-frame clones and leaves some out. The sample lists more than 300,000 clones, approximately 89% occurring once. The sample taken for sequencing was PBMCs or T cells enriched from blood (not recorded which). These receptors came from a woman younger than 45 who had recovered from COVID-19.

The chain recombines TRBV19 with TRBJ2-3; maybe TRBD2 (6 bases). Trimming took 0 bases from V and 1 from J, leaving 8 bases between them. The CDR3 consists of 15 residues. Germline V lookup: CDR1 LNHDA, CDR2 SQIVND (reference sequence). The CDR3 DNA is TGTGCCAGTAGTATAGATCCGGGAGGCACAGATACGCAGTATTTT. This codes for CASSIDPGGTDTQYF.

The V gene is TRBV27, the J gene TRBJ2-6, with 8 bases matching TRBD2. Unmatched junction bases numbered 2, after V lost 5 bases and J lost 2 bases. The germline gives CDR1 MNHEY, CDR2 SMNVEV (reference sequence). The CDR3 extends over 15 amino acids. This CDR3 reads CASSREGPGANVLTF. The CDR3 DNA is TGTGCCAGCAGTCGGGAGGGCCCTGGGGCCAACGTCCTGACTTTC. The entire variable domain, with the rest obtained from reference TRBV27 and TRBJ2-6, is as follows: EAQVTQNPRYLITVTGKKLTVTCSQNMNHEYMSWYRQDPGLGLRQIYYSMNVEVTDKGDVPEGYKVSRKEKRNFPLILESPSPNQTSLYFCASSREGPGANVLTFGAGSRLTVL.

This CDR3 is CASSQDAGYAGYTF. In DNA, the CDR3 is TGTGCCAGCAGCCAAGATGCAGGGTATGCGGGCTACACCTTC. This rearrangement joins TRBV3-1 (or the pseudogene TRBV3-2) to TRBJ1-2; possibly TRBD1 for D (5 bases). Trimming pared 0 bases from V and 8 bases from J, leaving 13 bases between. The CDR3 is 14 amino acids. Germline loops: CDR1 LGHDT, CDR2 YNNKEL (reference sequence).

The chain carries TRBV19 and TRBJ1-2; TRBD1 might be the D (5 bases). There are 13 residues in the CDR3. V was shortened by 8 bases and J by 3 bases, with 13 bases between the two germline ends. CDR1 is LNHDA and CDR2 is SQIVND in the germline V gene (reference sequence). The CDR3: CASRGGGDYGYTF. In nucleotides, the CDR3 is TGTGCCAGTCGTGGGGGGGGAGACTATGGCTACACCTTC. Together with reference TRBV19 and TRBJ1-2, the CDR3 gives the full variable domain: DGGITQSPKYLFRKEGQNVTLSCEQNLNHDAMYWYRQDPGQGLRLIYYSQIVNDFQKGDIAEGYSVSREKKESFPLTVTSAQKNPTAFYLCASRGGGDYGYTFGSGTRLTVV.

The CDR3: CASSRQGATEAFF. CDR3 nucleotides: TGTGCCAGCAGTCGACAGGGGGCCACTGAAGCTTTCTTT. The chain carries TRBV27 and TRBJ1-1; 10 bases are a match to TRBD1. The CDR3 runs to 13 residues. Germline-derived CDR1 and CDR2 are MNHEY and SMNVEV (reference sequence). Trimming removed 5 bases from V and 4 bases from J; junction bases left unmatched: 1.

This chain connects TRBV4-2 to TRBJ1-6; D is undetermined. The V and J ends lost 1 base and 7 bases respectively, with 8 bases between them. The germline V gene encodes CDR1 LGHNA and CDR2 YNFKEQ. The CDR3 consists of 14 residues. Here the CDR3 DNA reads TGTGCCAGCAGCCAAGCTGGAGGAAATTCACCCCTCCACTTT. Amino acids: CASSQAGGNSPLHF.

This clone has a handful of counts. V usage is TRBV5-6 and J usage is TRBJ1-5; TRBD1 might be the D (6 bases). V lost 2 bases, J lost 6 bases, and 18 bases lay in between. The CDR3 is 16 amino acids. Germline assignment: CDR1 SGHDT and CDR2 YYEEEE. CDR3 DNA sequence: TGTGCCAGCAGCTTCGGTCTCGGGGGGCATGGTCAGCCCCAGCATTTT. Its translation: CASSFGLGGHGQPQHF.

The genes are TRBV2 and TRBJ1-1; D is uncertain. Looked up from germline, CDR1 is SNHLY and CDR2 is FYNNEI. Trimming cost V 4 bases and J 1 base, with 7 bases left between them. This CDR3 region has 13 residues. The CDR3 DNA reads TGTGCCAGCAGTGGGGCTCCGAACACTGAAGCTTTCTTT. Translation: CASSGAPNTEAFF.

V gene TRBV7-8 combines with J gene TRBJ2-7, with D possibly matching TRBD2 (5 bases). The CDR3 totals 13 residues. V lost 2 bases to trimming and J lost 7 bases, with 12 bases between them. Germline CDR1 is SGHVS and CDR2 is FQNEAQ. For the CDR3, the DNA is TGTGCCAGCAGCTTACTCGGGGTAGTGGAGCAGTACTTC. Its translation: CASSLLGVVEQYF.

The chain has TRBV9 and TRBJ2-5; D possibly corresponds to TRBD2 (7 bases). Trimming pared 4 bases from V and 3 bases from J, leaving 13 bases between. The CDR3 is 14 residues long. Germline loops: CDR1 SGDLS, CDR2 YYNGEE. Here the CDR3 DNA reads TGTGCCAGCAGCCCCAGGGGAGGGGAAGAGACCCAGTACTTC. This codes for CASSPRGGEETQYF.

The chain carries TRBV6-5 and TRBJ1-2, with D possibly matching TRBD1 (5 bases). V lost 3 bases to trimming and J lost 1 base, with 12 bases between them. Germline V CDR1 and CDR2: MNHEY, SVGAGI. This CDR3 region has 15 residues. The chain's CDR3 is CASSYSRAINYGYTF. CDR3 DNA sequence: TGTGCCAGCAGTTATTCCAGGGCAATTAACTATGGCTACACCTTC.

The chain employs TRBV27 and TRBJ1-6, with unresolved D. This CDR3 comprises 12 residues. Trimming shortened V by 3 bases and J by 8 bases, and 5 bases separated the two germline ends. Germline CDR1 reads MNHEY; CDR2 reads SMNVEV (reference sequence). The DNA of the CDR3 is TGTGCCAGCAGTTTTATCGATTCACCCCTCCACTTT. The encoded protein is CASSFIDSPLHF.

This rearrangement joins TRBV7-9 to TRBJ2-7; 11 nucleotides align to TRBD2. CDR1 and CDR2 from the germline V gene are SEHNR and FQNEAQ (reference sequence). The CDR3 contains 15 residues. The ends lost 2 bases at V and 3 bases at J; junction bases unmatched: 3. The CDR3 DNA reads TGTGCCAGCAGCTTAACTAGCGGGAGCCTCTACGAGCAGTACTTC. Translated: CASSLTSGSLYEQYF. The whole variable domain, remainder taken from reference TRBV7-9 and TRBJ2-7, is DTGVSQNPRHKITKRGQNVTFRCDPISEHNRLYWYRQTLGQGPEFLTYFQNEAQLEKSRLLSDRFSAERPKGSFSTLEIQRTEQGDSAMYLCASSLTSGSLYEQYFGPGTRLTVT.

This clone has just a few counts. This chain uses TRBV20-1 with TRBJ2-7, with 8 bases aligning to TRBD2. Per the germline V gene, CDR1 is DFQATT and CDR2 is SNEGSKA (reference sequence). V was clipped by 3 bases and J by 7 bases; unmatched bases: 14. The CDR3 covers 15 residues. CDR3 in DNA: TGCAGTGCTAGTTCCCCGTTGCGAGCGGGAGATGAGCAGTACTTC. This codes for CSASSPLRAGDEQYF.

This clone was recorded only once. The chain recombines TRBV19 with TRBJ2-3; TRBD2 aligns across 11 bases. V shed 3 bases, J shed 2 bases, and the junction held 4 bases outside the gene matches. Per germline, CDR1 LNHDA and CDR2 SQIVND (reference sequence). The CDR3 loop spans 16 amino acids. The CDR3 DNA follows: TGTGCCAGTAGTATCCTAGCGGGAGGACTCACAGATACGCAGTATTTT. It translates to CASSILAGGLTDTQYF. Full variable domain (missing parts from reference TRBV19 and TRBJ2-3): DGGITQSPKYLFRKEGQNVTLSCEQNLNHDAMYWYRQDPGQGLRLIYYSQIVNDFQKGDIAEGYSVSREKKESFPLTVTSAQKNPTAFYLCASSILAGGLTDTQYFGPGTRLTVL.

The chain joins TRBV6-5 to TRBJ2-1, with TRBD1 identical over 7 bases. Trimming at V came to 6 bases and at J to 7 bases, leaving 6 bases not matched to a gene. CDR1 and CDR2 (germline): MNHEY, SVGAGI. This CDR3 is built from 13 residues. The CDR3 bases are TGTGCCAGCAGCGGGACAGTGAATAATGAGCAGTTCTTC. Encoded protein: CASSGTVNNEQFF.

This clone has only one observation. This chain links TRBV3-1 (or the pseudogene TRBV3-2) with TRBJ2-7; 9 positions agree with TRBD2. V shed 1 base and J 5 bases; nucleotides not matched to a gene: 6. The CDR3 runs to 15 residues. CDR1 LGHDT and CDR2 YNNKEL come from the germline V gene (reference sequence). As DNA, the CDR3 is TGTGCCAGCAGCCAAGTTAGCGGGAGTGTCGACGAGCAGTACTTC. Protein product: CASSQVSGSVDEQYF.

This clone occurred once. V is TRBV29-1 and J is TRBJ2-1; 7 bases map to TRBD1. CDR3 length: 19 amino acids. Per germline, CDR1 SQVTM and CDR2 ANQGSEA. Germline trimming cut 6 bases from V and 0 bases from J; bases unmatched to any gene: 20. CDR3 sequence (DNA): TGCAGCGTCGTCCCATCTTCGGGACAGTTATTGAGCTCCTACAATGAGCAGTTCTTC. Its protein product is CSVVPSSGQLLSSYNEQFF.

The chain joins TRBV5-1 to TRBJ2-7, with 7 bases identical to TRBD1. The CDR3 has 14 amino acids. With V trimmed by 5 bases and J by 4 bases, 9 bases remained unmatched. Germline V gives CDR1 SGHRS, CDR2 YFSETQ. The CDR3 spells CASSPQGEGYEQYF. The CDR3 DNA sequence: TGCGCCAGCAGTCCTCAGGGGGAAGGATACGAGCAGTACTTC.

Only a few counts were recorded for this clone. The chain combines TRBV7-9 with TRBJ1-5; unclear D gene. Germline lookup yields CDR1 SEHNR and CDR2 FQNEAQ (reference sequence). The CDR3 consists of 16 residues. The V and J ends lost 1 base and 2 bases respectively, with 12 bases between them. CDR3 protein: CASSLDEGWGNQPQHF. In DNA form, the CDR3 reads TGTGCCAGCAGCTTAGACGAGGGATGGGGCAATCAGCCCCAGCATTTT.

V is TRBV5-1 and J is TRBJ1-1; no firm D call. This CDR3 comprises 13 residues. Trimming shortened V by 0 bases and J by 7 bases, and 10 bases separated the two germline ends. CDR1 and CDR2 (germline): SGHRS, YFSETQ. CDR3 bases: TGCGCCAGCAGCTTGGAACGGGGAAATGAAGCTTTCTTT. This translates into CASSLERGNEAFF.

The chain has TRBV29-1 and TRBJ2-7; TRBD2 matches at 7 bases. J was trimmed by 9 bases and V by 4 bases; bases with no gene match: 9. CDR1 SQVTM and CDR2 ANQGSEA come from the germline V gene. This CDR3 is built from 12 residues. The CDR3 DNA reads TGCAGCGTTGGGCGGGAGAAGTTTTTGCAGTACTTC. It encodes CSVGREKFLQYF.

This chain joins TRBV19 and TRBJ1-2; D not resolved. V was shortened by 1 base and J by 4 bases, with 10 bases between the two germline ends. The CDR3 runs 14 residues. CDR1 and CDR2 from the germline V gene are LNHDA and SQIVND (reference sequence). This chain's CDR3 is CASSIVGEGYGYTF. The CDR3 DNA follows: TGTGCCAGTAGTATAGTTGGAGAAGGCTATGGCTACACCTTC.

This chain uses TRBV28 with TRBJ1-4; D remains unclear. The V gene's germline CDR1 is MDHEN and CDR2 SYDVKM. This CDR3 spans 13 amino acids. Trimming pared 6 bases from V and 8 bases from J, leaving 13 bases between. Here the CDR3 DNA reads TGTGCCAGCAGGGAGGTCCAAGGGGAAAAACTGTTTTTT. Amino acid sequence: CASREVQGEKLFF.

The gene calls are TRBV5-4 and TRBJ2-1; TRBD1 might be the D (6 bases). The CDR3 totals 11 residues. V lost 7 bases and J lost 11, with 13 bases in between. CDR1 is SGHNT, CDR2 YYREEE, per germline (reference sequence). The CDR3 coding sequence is TGTGCCAGCGCAGTCGGACAGCAGCAGTTCTTC. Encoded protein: CASAVGQQQFF.

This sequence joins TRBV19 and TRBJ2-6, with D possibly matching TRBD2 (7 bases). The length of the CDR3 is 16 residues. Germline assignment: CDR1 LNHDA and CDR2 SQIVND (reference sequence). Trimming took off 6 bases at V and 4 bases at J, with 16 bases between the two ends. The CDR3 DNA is TGTGCCAGTAGCCAGAGGGGGGGCCTGGGGGCCAACGTCCTGACTTTC. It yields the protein CASSQRGGLGANVLTF. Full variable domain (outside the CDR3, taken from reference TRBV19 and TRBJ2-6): DGGITQSPKYLFRKEGQNVTLSCEQNLNHDAMYWYRQDPGQGLRLIYYSQIVNDFQKGDIAEGYSVSREKKESFPLTVTSAQKNPTAFYLCASSQRGGLGANVLTFGAGSRLTVL.